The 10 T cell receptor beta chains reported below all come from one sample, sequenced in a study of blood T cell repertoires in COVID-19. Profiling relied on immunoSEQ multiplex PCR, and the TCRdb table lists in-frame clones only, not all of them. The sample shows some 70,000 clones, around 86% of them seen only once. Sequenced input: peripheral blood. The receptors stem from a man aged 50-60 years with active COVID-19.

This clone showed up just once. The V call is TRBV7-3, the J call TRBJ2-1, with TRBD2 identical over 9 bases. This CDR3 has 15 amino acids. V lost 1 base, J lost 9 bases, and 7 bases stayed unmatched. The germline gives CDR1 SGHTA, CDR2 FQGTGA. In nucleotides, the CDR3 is TGTGCCAGCAGCTTAAGGGCTAGCGGGGCCCCTGAGCAGTTCTTC. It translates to CASSLRASGAPEQFF.

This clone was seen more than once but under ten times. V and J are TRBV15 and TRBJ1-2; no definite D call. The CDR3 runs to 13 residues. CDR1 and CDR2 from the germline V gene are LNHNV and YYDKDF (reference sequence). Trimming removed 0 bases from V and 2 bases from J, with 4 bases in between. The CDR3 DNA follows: TGTGCCACCAGCAGAGATCAAAACTATGGCTACACCTTC. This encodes CATSRDQNYGYTF.

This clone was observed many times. The chain's CDR3 is CASSLGTGVVQPQHF. CDR3 nucleotide sequence: TGTGCCAGCAGTTTAGGGACAGGGGTTGTTCAGCCCCAGCATTTT. The J gene is TRBJ1-5, the V gene TRBV28; 10 bases are shared with TRBD1. Unmatched junction bases numbered 4, after V lost 2 bases and J lost 6 bases. CDR1 and CDR2 from the germline V gene are MDHEN and SYDVKM. The CDR3 is 15 residues long.

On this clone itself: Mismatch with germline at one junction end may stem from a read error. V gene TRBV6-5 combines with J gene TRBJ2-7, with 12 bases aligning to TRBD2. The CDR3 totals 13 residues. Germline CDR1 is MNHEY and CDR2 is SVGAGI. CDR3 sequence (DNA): TGTGCCAGCGCTCCGGGACTAGCGGGTTTAAGTGACTTC. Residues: CASAPGLAGLSDF.

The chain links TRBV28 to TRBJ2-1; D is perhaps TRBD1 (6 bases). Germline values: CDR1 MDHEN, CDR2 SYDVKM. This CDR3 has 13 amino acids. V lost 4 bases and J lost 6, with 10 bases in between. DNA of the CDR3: TGTGCCAGCAGTTCAGGGGCTGGCAATGAGCAGTTCTTC. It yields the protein CASSSGAGNEQFF.

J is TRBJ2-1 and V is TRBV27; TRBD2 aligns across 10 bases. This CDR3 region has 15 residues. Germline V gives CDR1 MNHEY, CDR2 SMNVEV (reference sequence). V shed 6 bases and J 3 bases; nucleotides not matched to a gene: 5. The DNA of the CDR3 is TGTGCCAGCAGACCGCCTAGCGGGAGCTACAATGAGCAGTTCTTC. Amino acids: CASRPPSGSYNEQFF.

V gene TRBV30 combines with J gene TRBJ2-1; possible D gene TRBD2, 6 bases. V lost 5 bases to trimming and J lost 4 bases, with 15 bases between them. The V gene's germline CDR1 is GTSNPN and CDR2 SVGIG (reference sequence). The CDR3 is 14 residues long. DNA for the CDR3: TGTGCCTGGGGAAGGGTGGGAGGATACAATGAGCAGTTCTTC. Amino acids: CAWGRVGGYNEQFF.

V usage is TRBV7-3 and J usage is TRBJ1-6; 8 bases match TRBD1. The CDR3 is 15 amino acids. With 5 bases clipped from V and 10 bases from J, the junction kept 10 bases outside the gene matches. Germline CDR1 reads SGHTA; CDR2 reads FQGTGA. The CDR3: CASSPGGQGLSPLHF. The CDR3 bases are TGTGCCAGCAGCCCCGGTGGACAGGGTCTATCACCCCTCCACTTT.

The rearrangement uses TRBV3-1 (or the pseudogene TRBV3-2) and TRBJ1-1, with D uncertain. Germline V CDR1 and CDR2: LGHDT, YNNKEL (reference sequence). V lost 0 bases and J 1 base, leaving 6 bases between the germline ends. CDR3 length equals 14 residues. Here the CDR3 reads CASSQDVGNTEAFF. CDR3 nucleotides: TGTGCCAGCAGCCAAGATGTCGGGAACACTGAAGCTTTCTTT.

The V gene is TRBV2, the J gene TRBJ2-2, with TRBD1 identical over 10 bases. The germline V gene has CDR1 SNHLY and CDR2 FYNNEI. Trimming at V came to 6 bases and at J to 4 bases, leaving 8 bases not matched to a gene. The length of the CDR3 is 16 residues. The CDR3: CASRPRDRGTTGELFF. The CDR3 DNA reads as TGTGCCAGCAGACCACGGGACAGGGGTACCACCGGGGAGCTGTTTTTT.